These 14 T cell receptor beta chains were sequenced from one sample in a study of cytomegalovirus exposure and HLA in healthy donors. The PCR made use of 60 Vbeta and 13 Jbeta primers. Libraries were prepared by immunoSEQ multiplex PCR; TCRdb keeps only in-frame clonotypes and omits some of them. The sample holds 110,000 or so clones, roughly 8.6% seen once. Sequencing used PBMCs. All receptors derive from a woman aged 40 to 50 in good health and CMV-seropositive.

This clone turned up a few times. The gene calls are TRBV6-5 and TRBJ2-7; 7 positions match TRBD1. Per the germline V gene, CDR1 is MNHEY and CDR2 is SVGAGI. The CDR3 is 15 residues long. The V segment lost 2 bases and the J segment 1 base; nucleotides outside the gene matches: 5. The CDR3 sequence: CASSYRDRRSYEQYF. For the CDR3, the DNA is TGTGCCAGCAGTTACCGGGACAGACGGTCCTACGAGCAGTACTTC.

This chain links TRBV7-8 with TRBJ2-1; 7 bases are a match to TRBD2. The CDR3 is 15 amino acids. Losses at the gene ends were 5 bases for V and 0 bases for J; bases not matched to a gene: 4. Germline V gives CDR1 SGHVS, CDR2 FQNEAQ. The CDR3 sequence: CASSPLAASYNEQFF. The DNA for the CDR3 is TGTGCCAGCAGCCCCCTAGCGGCCTCCTACAATGAGCAGTTCTTC.

The chain links TRBV5-1 to TRBJ2-5; D is unclear. Germline V gives CDR1 SGHRS, CDR2 YFSETQ. V lost 0 bases and J lost 3, with 3 bases in between. This CDR3 comprises 12 residues. Here the CDR3 reads CASSLVEETQYF. For the CDR3, the DNA is TGCGCCAGCAGCTTGGTAGAAGAGACCCAGTACTTC.

This clone was detected only a few times. The chain carries TRBV19 and TRBJ1-2; 9 bases line up with TRBD1. This CDR3 comprises 15 residues. Germline lookup yields CDR1 LNHDA and CDR2 SQIVND (reference sequence). J was trimmed by 2 bases and V by 6 bases; bases with no gene match: 7. This chain's CDR3 is CASSTLGQGNYGYTF. Here the CDR3 DNA reads TGTGCCAGTAGCACCCTGGGACAGGGAAACTATGGCTACACCTTC.

The CDR3 region is CASSLGQGMVTDTQYF. The DNA of the CDR3 is TGTGCCAGCAGCCTCGGACAGGGTATGGTGACAGATACGCAGTATTTT. V and J are TRBV11-3 and TRBJ2-3; 8 nucleotides match TRBD1. Germline V gene lookup returns CDR1 SGHNT and CDR2 YENEEA. V was clipped by 5 bases and J by 3 bases; unmatched bases: 10. The CDR3 contains 16 residues.

This chain links TRBV4-1 with TRBJ2-5; D perhaps matches TRBD1 (5 bases). Trimming left V 0 bases short and J 14 bases short, with 22 bases between. Germline-derived CDR1 and CDR2 are MGHRA and YSYEKL. CDR3 length: 15 residues. The CDR3 DNA is TGCGCCAGCAGCCAAGATGTAAGCTATACGAGACAGCCATACTTC. This encodes CASSQDVSYTRQPYF.

The V call is TRBV15, the J call TRBJ1-4; TRBD1 is a possible D gene (6 bases). The CDR3 runs 18 residues. V gave up 0 bases and J gave up 7 bases, with 21 bases separating them. Per germline, CDR1 LNHNV and CDR2 YYDKDF (reference sequence). The CDR3 region has the DNA TGTGCCACCAGCAGAGACGGGACAATCGGCGTCCATGGTGAAAAACTGTTTTTT. Protein sequence: CATSRDGTIGVHGEKLFF.

This clone occurred a few times. J is TRBJ2-3 and V is TRBV9; no firm D call. Germline CDR1 SGDLS, CDR2 YYNGEE. The CDR3 totals 14 residues. V lost 0 bases to trimming and J lost 9 bases, with 14 bases between them. CDR3 DNA sequence: TGTGCCAGCAGCGTAGCCCCCTCGGGTAGGACGCAGTATTTT. Its translation: CASSVAPSGRTQYF.

This clone was seen more than once but under ten times. The chain uses TRBV7-8 and TRBJ2-7; D gene unclear. Trimming removed 5 bases at V and 8 bases at J, with 16 bases between. The CDR3 has 13 residues. Per the germline V gene, CDR1 is SGHVS and CDR2 is FQNEAQ. The CDR3 loop reads CASSLTTLSQQYF. The CDR3 nucleotides read TGTGCCAGCAGCCTTACGACTCTCTCCCAGCAGTACTTC.

The chain joins TRBV15 to TRBJ1-2; tentatively, D is TRBD1 (5 bases). Trimming stripped 1 base from V and 5 bases from J, with 11 bases between. The CDR3 loop spans 14 amino acids. Germline CDR1 reads LNHNV; CDR2 reads YYDKDF (reference sequence). This chain's CDR3 is CATSRGGTEYGYTF. CDR3 bases: TGTGCCACCAGCAGAGGGGGGACTGAGTATGGCTACACCTTC.

This clone was seen a few times. The CDR3 does not end in the conserved phenylalanine or tryptophan, so this is likely a read error. This sequence joins TRBV29-1 and TRBJ1-1, with TRBD1 matching 7 bases. From germline, CDR1 is SQVTM and CDR2 ANQGSEA. J was trimmed by 5 bases and V by 6 bases; bases with no gene match: 6. The CDR3 sequence is 12 residues long. The CDR3 sequence: CSVRQGGTEAFL. The CDR3 region has the DNA TGCAGCGTACGACAGGGCGGTACTGAAGCTTTCCTT.

This chain uses TRBV30 with TRBJ2-1; 13 bases are shared with TRBD2. V lost 4 bases to trimming and J lost 10 bases; unmatched junction nucleotides: 1. CDR3 size: 12 residues. Germline CDR1 GTSNPN, CDR2 SVGIG (reference sequence). The CDR3 DNA sequence: TGTGCCTGGAAGACTAGCGGGGGGGAGCAGTTCTTC. Protein sequence: CAWKTSGGEQFF.

This clone was counted a few times. The chain joins TRBV5-1 to TRBJ2-5; D perhaps matches TRBD1 (5 bases). The DNA end is a closer match to TRBJ2-7, so the J assignment may be wrong. CDR1 and CDR2 from the germline V gene are SGHRS and YFSETQ. This CDR3 spans 16 amino acids. The CDR3 DNA reads as TGCGCCAGCAGCAGGGGCGGTAAACCCACCTCCTACGAGCAGTACTTC. This translates into CASSRGGKPTSYEQYF.

The chain joins TRBV5-1 to TRBJ2-5; D is possibly TRBD1 (6 bases). Trimming pared 4 bases from V and 2 bases from J, leaving 9 bases between. This CDR3 has 13 residues. The germline gives CDR1 SGHRS, CDR2 YFSETQ. CDR3 amino acids: CASSDGQQETQYF. The CDR3 coding sequence is TGCGCCAGCAGCGATGGACAGCAAGAGACCCAGTACTTC.